The 27 T cell receptor beta chains below were found in one sample sequenced in a study of human T cells and chemical hapten exposure. Time point specified: patch test 3, about 24 weeks after DPC sensitization. Treatment in this sample: therapeutic diphenylcyclopropenone sensitization with weekly scalp DPC. Using its own MiXCR run on the RACE reads, TCRdb lists one record per CDR3 protein. Of fewer than 200,000 distinct CDR3 sequences in the sample, about 30% were seen once. Sequenced material: whole blood, taken in connection with sensitization to the hapten diphenylcyclopropenone (DPC). The receptors shown here come from a woman between 18 and 29 years old with alopecia areata. Some clones in this sample may be carry-over from other donors' samples.

The rearrangement links TRBV20-1 to TRBJ2-5; possible D gene TRBD1, 5 bases. The CDR3 totals 13 residues. The V end lost 6 bases, the J end lost 4 bases, and 15 bases lay between the germline ends. CDR1 is DFQATT and CDR2 is SNEGSKA in the germline V gene (reference sequence). CDR3 coding DNA: TGCAGTGCCTCTGGTAGGGGCCGAGAGACCCAGTACTTC. The encoded protein is CSASGRGRETQYF.

This chain connects TRBV18 to TRBJ1-1, with 7 bases identical to TRBD1. Looked up from germline, CDR1 is KGHSH and CDR2 is LQKENI. This CDR3 has 14 residues. Losses at the gene ends were 6 bases for V and 4 bases for J; bases not matched to a gene: 8. Here the CDR3 reads CASSLDRASTEAFF. As DNA, the CDR3 is TGTGCCAGCTCGCTAGACAGGGCCAGCACTGAAGCTTTCTTT.

This clonotype was counted between two and nine times. The DNA of the CDR3 is TGCAGCGTTCTAGTTCCTACGCAGTATTTT. It codes for CSVLVPTQYF. The chain couples TRBV29-1 to TRBJ2-3, with D unclear. Trimming removed 5 bases at V and 8 bases at J, with 8 bases between. Germline CDR1 is SQVTM and CDR2 is ANQGSEA. CDR3 length equals 10 residues.

There are many counts of this clonotype. This chain uses TRBV24-1 with TRBJ2-1; perhaps TRBD2 as D (5 bases). CDR1 and CDR2 (germline): KGHDR, SFDVKD. The CDR3 runs 15 residues. V dropped 4 bases and J dropped 2 bases, with 11 bases sitting between them. CDR3 coding DNA: TGTGCCACCAGTGACCCTGGGAGCCCCTACAATGAGCAGTTCTTC. It codes for CATSDPGSPYNEQFF.

In its sample, this clonotype was seen many times. The chain links TRBV20-1 to TRBJ2-5, with D maybe TRBD2 (5 bases). CDR1 is DFQATT, CDR2 SNEGSKA, per germline (reference sequence). This CDR3 is built from 14 residues. The V end lost 4 bases, the J end lost 1 base, and 13 bases lay between the germline ends. As DNA, the CDR3 is TGCAGTGCTATACTCGGAGCGGCCCAAGAGACCCAGTACTTC. Protein sequence: CSAILGAAQETQYF.

This chain joins TRBV6-1 and TRBJ2-7; TRBD2 is a possible D gene (6 bases). Germline CDR1 reads MNHNS; CDR2 reads SASEGT. This CDR3 has 16 residues. V lost 0 bases and J lost 2, with 14 bases in between. In DNA, the CDR3 is TGTGCCAGCAGTGAAGCGCTCATGGGACTGGCCTACGAGCAGTACTTC. It specifies CASSEALMGLAYEQYF.

V gene TRBV5-1 combines with J gene TRBJ1-1; possible D gene TRBD1, 5 bases. Trimming removed 4 bases from V and 5 bases from J, with 12 bases in between. The CDR3 totals 13 residues. Per germline, CDR1 SGHRS and CDR2 YFSETQ. The CDR3 region is CASSRDSGTEAFF. DNA of the CDR3: TGCGCCAGCAGCAGAGACAGTGGGACTGAAGCTTTCTTT.

The chain recombines TRBV28 with TRBJ2-1; D possibly corresponds to TRBD2 (5 bases). This CDR3 has 15 amino acids. The germline gives CDR1 MDHEN, CDR2 SYDVKM. Trimming removed 6 bases from V and 3 bases from J, with 15 bases in between. The CDR3 nucleotides are TGTGCCAGCAGCCCGACGCTAGCCAACTACAATGAGCAGTTCTTC. This gives the protein CASSPTLANYNEQFF. Using reference TRBV28 and TRBJ2-1 for the parts outside the CDR3, the full variable domain is DVKVTQSSRYLVKRTGEKVFLECVQDMDHENMFWYRQDPGLGLRLIYFSYDVKMKEKGDIPEGYSVSREKKERFSLILESASTNQTSMYLCASSPTLANYNEQFFGPGTRLTVL.

The chain joins TRBV3-1 to TRBJ1-1; 9 bases are shared with TRBD1. V lost 1 base, J lost 1 base, and 10 bases stayed unmatched. The CDR3 runs 18 residues. CDR1 LGHDT and CDR2 YNNKEL come from the germline V gene (reference sequence). This chain's CDR3 is CASSQGLDRGWRNTEAFF. CDR3 sequence (DNA): TGTGCCAGCAGCCAAGGCCTAGACAGGGGGTGGAGGAACACTGAAGCTTTCTTT.

This clonotype was seen a handful of times. The rearrangement joins TRBV21-1 to TRBJ2-7; TRBD2 reflects the table's D call only, with no check against the DNA. TRBV21-1 is an annotated pseudogene. CDR3 length: 14 amino acids. The CDR3: CASRPSGAAYEQYF. In DNA form, the CDR3 reads TGTGCCAGCAGACCCTCCGGGGCCGCCTACGAGCAGTACTTC.

This chain connects TRBV4-1 to TRBJ2-1, with D possibly matching TRBD1 (5 bases). Germline-derived CDR1 and CDR2 are MGHRA and YSYEKL. The length of the CDR3 is 15 residues. V was clipped by 0 bases and J by 7 bases, with 13 bases between them. DNA for the CDR3: TGCGCCAGCAGCCAAGAGAAGGCAGGGTTGAATGAGCAGTTCTTC. It is translated as CASSQEKAGLNEQFF.

The chain uses TRBV4-1 and TRBJ2-7; D not resolved. The V end lost 1 base, the J end lost 2 bases, and 9 bases lay between the germline ends. CDR1 is MGHRA and CDR2 is YSYEKL in the germline V gene. This CDR3 has 14 amino acids. CDR3 nucleotides: TGCGCCAGCAGCCAAGGCGGCGGTACCTACGAGCAGTACTTC. Protein: CASSQGGGTYEQYF.

The V and J genes are TRBV25-1 and TRBJ1-2; D may be TRBD1 (5 bases). The CDR3 length is 12 residues. V was cut by 4 bases and J by 7 bases, with 10 bases left in between. The germline V gene has CDR1 MGHDK and CDR2 SYGVNS. The CDR3 nucleotides are TGTGCCAGCAGTGGGTCGGGGCTTGGCTACACCTTC. This sequence encodes CASSGSGLGYTF.

This clonotype appeared many times. This rearrangement joins TRBV7-9 to TRBJ2-1, with 7 positions matching TRBD1. In germline, CDR1 is SEHNR, CDR2 FQNEAQ (reference sequence). The CDR3 contains 12 residues. Trimming removed 4 bases from V and 7 bases from J; junction bases left unmatched: 1. CDR3 residues: CASSSQGNEQFF. The CDR3 coding sequence is TGTGCCAGCAGCTCACAGGGGAATGAGCAGTTCTTC.

The table lists this clonotype with a few counts. This sequence joins TRBV20-1 and TRBJ2-1; D is tentatively TRBD1 or TRBD2 (5 bases each). CDR3 length: 14 residues. CDR1 and CDR2 (germline): DFQATT, SNEGSKA (reference sequence). Trimming pared 4 bases from V and 4 bases from J, leaving 14 bases between. The DNA of the CDR3 is TGCAGTGCTACCGACCGGGGACCTTACAATGAGCAGTTCTTC. Its translation is CSATDRGPYNEQFF.

This rearrangement joins TRBV12-3 or TRBV12-4 to TRBJ1-3, with 7 bases that match TRBD1. Losses at the gene ends were 4 bases for V and 3 bases for J; bases not matched to a gene: 9. The CDR3 is 16 residues long. The chain's CDR3 is CASSWATTGNGNTIYF. CDR3 nucleotides: TGTGCCAGCAGTTGGGCCACGACAGGGAATGGAAACACCATATATTTT.

V and J are TRBV5-1 and TRBJ2-3, with 9 bases that match TRBD2. The CDR3 runs to 16 residues. J lost 0 bases, V lost 4 bases, and 6 bases had no gene match. CDR1 and CDR2 from the germline V gene are SGHRS and YFSETQ. This chain's CDR3 is CASSEGLALSTDTQYF. Here the CDR3 DNA reads TGCGCCAGCAGCGAAGGACTAGCGCTCAGCACAGATACGCAGTATTTT.

V usage is TRBV11-2 and J usage is TRBJ2-7, with 8 bases aligning to TRBD2. The germline V gene encodes CDR1 SGHAT and CDR2 FQNNGV. This CDR3 spans 15 amino acids. V shed 5 bases and J 0 bases; nucleotides not matched to a gene: 6. The CDR3 sequence is CASSITSGISYEQYF. The CDR3 DNA is TGTGCCAGCAGCATCACTAGCGGTATCTCCTACGAGCAGTACTTC.

The rearrangement links TRBV10-2 to TRBJ2-5; 7 nucleotides line up with TRBD2. CDR1 WSHSY and CDR2 SAAADI come from the germline V gene. The CDR3 extends over 11 amino acids. The CDR3 region has the DNA TGCGCAAGCGGGACCCTAGAGACCCAGTACTTC. It encodes CASGTLETQYF.

The rearrangement joins TRBV4-2 to TRBJ1-5; D possibly corresponds to TRBD1 (5 bases). Germline V gene sequence: CDR1 LGHNA, CDR2 YNFKEQ. The CDR3 runs 16 residues. V gave up 0 bases and J gave up 1 base, with 10 bases separating them. In DNA form, the CDR3 reads TGTGCCAGCAGCCAAGATGGGGGTGGGAGCAATCAGCCCCAGCATTTT. Encoded protein: CASSQDGGGSNQPQHF.

There are a few counts of this clonotype. The chain couples TRBV5-1 to TRBJ2-7; D is undetermined. The V gene's germline CDR1 is SGHRS and CDR2 YFSETQ. Between the trimmed V and J ends, which lost 7 bases and 1 base, there was a span of 18 bases. There are 15 residues in the CDR3. The CDR3 DNA reads as TGCGCCAGCGCTATCTTCCCTGGCTGGTCCTACGAGCAGTACTTC. As protein: CASAIFPGWSYEQYF.

V is TRBV20-1 and J is TRBJ2-7; D is ambiguous. CDR1 DFQATT and CDR2 SNEGSKA come from the germline V gene (reference sequence). The V and J ends lost 6 bases and 1 base respectively, with 16 bases between them. CDR3 size: 14 residues. The CDR3: CSADQQSPSYEQYF. In DNA, the CDR3 is TGCAGTGCGGATCAGCAATCTCCGTCCTACGAGCAGTACTTC.

The chain uses TRBV29-1 and TRBJ1-4, with 10 bases lining up with TRBD1. The CDR3 spans 14 residues. V shed 6 bases, J shed 8 bases, and the junction held 9 bases outside the gene matches. Germline V gene sequence: CDR1 SQVTM, CDR2 ANQGSEA. The CDR3 DNA reads TGCAGCGTAGACCTCCGGGACAGGGGCGAAAAACTGTTTTTT. Its protein is CSVDLRDRGEKLFF.

This clonotype was seen only a few times. CDR3 sequence (DNA): TGTGCCAGCAGCTTAGGTTTTGGTAGTTCCTACGAGCAGTACTTC. Protein: CASSLGFGSSYEQYF. This chain joins TRBV7-6 and TRBJ2-7; D is ambiguous. The CDR3 totals 15 residues. Trimming removed 1 base at V and 1 base at J, with 11 bases between. CDR1 is SGHVS and CDR2 is FNYEAQ in the germline V gene.

This clonotype was picked up a small number of times. J is TRBJ2-7 and V is TRBV5-1, with TRBD1 identical over 10 bases. The J segment lost 5 bases and the V segment lost 3 bases, leaving 8 bases of the junction unmatched. The CDR3 is made up of 15 amino acids. Germline V gene data show CDR1 as SGHRS and CDR2 as YFSETQ. The DNA for the CDR3 is TGCGCCAGCAGCTACAACCCCGGGACAGGGGACGAGCAGTACTTC. It codes for CASSYNPGTGDEQYF.

There are a few counts of this clonotype. The chain links TRBV4-1 to TRBJ1-5; D uncertain. Germline-derived CDR1 and CDR2 are MGHRA and YSYEKL. The CDR3 extends over 14 amino acids. V lost 1 base and J lost 4, with 8 bases in between. CDR3 DNA: TGCGCCAGCAGCCAAGTATCTGGGAATCAGCCCCAGCATTTT. As protein: CASSQVSGNQPQHF.

This chain connects TRBV4-2 to TRBJ2-3; D is undetermined. The length of the CDR3 is 12 residues. The V and J ends lost 2 bases and 4 bases respectively, with 4 bases between them. From germline, CDR1 is LGHNA and CDR2 YNFKEQ. The CDR3 DNA reads as TGTGCCAGCAGCCAATACTCAGATACGCAGTATTTT. Protein product: CASSQYSDTQYF.